Listed below are T cell receptor beta chains from one sample, sequenced in a study of blood T cell repertoires in COVID-19. Here immunoSEQ multiplex PCR was the method, and the copy in TCRdb shows in-frame clones only, minus some. The repertoire has hundreds of thousands of clones, approximately 80% of them found once; the top ten carry about 10%. The sample taken for sequencing was peripheral blood. The receptors shown here come from a woman of 80 years or more with acute or convalescent COVID-19. Both conserved end residues are part of each CDR3. The D gene is left open where the match is weak. Some rows have no size entry. The others give once, few or many, or a class for an expanded clone.

J,D,V,size,CDR3,DNA
TRBJ2-7,TRBD1,TRBV30,NA,CALKKPPGQATEQYF,TGTGCCCTAAAAAAACCTCCGGGACAGGCGACGGAGCAGTACTTC
TRBJ1-2,TRBD1,TRBV6-1,NA,CASSEGRDRGGYTF,TGTGCCAGCAGTGAAGGGAGGGACAGGGGCGGCTACACCTTC
TRBJ1-5,TRBD1,TRBV19,NA,CASSSIQGASQHF,TGTGCCAGTAGTTCCATCCAGGGGGCGTCCCAGCATTTT
TRBJ2-2,TRBD2,TRBV27,NA,CASSGLAGNTGELFF,TGTGCCAGCAGCGGACTAGCGGGCAACACCGGGGAGCTGTTTTTT
TRBJ1-5,NA,TRBV5-8,NA,CASSFRTVGQPQHF,TGTGCCAGCAGCTTTAGGACAGTTGGACAGCCCCAGCATTTT
TRBJ1-1,TRBD1,TRBV7-9,NA,CASSLAPGGNTEAFF,TGTGCCAGCAGCCTAGCTCCAGGGGGCAACACTGAAGCTTTCTTT
TRBJ2-2,NA,TRBV5-6,NA,CASSRAGELFF,TGTGCCAGCAGCCGGGCCGGGGAGCTGTTTTTT
TRBJ1-1,TRBD1,TRBV3-1/TRBV3-2,NA,CASGQGAEAFF,TGTGCCAGCGGTCAGGGGGCTGAAGCTTTCTTT
TRBJ1-5,TRBD1,TRBV6-6,once,CASSHRDRGSQPQHF,TGTGCCAGCAGTCACCGGGACAGGGGAAGCCAGCCCCAGCATTTT
TRBJ2-7,NA,TRBV28,NA,CASSWLEGVRDF,TGTGCCAGCAGTTGGCTCGAGGGTGTTAGAGACTTC
TRBJ2-3,TRBD2,TRBV18,NA,CASSPTRLAGGLSTDTQYF,TGTGCCAGCTCACCAACCCGACTAGCGGGGGGCCTTAGCACAGATACGCAGTATTTT
TRBJ1-2,NA,TRBV30,NA,CAWSGEQEGYTF,TGTGCCTGGAGTGGGGAACAGGAAGGCTACACCTTC
TRBJ2-5,TRBD2,TRBV2,NA,CASRPLAGVKETQYF,TGTGCCAGCAGGCCCTTAGCGGGAGTGAAAGAGACCCAGTACTTC
TRBJ2-5,TRBD2,TRBV7-2,NA,CASSWGLAAQETQYF,TGTGCCAGCAGCTGGGGACTAGCGGCTCAAGAGACCCAGTACTTC
TRBJ2-1,NA,TRBV27,NA,CASSARLGYNEQFF,TGTGCCAGCAGTGCCAGACTAGGTTACAATGAGCAGTTCTTC
TRBJ2-7,NA,TRBV2,NA,CASCRDLIYEQYF,TGTGCCAGCTGCCGGGACTTGATCTACGAGCAGTACTTC
TRBJ2-2,NA,TRBV11-2,few,CASSLDRELSAGELFF,TGTGCCAGCAGCTTAGATCGGGAGTTGTCCGCCGGGGAGCTGTTTTTT